What follows are 17 T cell receptor beta chains derived from one specimen sequenced in a study of shared clonotypes between healthy human individuals. Repertoires were generated with immunoSEQ multiplex PCR, while TCRdb's copy carries only in-frame clones and drops some. The sample yields about 470,000 clones, about 85% seen once. Sequencing used PBMCs. All receptors derive from a woman in her thirties or forties in good health. Some clones in this sample may be carry-over from other donors' samples.

V gene TRBV27 combines with J gene TRBJ1-1, with 12 bases that match TRBD1. The CDR3 has 14 residues. Per the germline V gene, CDR1 is MNHEY and CDR2 is SMNVEV (reference sequence). The ends lost 6 bases at V and 4 bases at J; junction bases unmatched: 3. Here the CDR3 reads CASRRDRGLTEAFF. The DNA for the CDR3 is TGTGCCAGCAGGCGGGACAGGGGGCTCACTGAAGCTTTCTTT.

The chain carries TRBV18 and TRBJ1-6; TRBD1 might be the D (6 bases). The CDR3 covers 14 residues. Trimming took off 6 bases at V and 7 bases at J, with 13 bases between the two ends. Germline CDR1 KGHSH, CDR2 LQKENI. The DNA for the CDR3 is TGTGCCAGCTCCCTACAGGGAAGCAATTCACCCCTCCACTTT. Its protein product is CASSLQGSNSPLHF.

In nucleotides, the CDR3 is TGTGCCAGCAGTTGGGGTAAGGGAGAGACCCAGTACTTC. Translation gives CASSWGKGETQYF. The chain combines TRBV27 with TRBJ2-5; the D is unclear. CDR1 is MNHEY and CDR2 is SMNVEV in the germline V gene (reference sequence). The CDR3 covers 13 residues. V lost 4 bases and J 4 bases, leaving 10 bases between the germline ends.

This clone was seen a few times. The rearrangement links TRBV11-2 to TRBJ2-5, with unresolved D. The J call may be incorrect, as the DNA end agrees better with TRBJ2-7. This CDR3 has 13 residues. Germline V gives CDR1 SGHAT, CDR2 FQNNGV. The CDR3 reads CASSFSFSHEQYF. CDR3 DNA sequence: TGTGCCAGCAGCTTTTCGTTTTCCCACGAGCAGTACTTC.

J is TRBJ2-7 and V is TRBV29-1; D is perhaps TRBD1 (6 bases). CDR1 and CDR2 from the germline V gene are SQVTM and ANQGSEA. The V end lost 5 bases, the J end lost 2 bases, and 13 bases lay between the germline ends. The CDR3 sequence is 13 residues long. The DNA for the CDR3 is TGCAGCGTTTTCCGGACAGAGACCTACGAGCAGTACTTC. This sequence encodes CSVFRTETYEQYF.

This clone was recorded once. V gene TRBV6-6 combines with J gene TRBJ1-2, with D perhaps matching TRBD1 (6 bases). Germline CDR1 and CDR2: MNHNY and SVGAGI (reference sequence). The CDR3 is made up of 12 amino acids. V gave up 2 bases and J gave up 10 bases, with 11 bases separating them. The CDR3 DNA reads TGTGCCAGCAGTTACCTACAGGGCCCCTACACCTTC. It yields the protein CASSYLQGPYTF.

The chain is built from TRBV4-2 and TRBJ1-2; D is undetermined. This CDR3 is built from 14 residues. The germline V and J ends were trimmed by 4 bases and 8 bases, with 17 bases remaining between them. From germline, CDR1 is LGHNA and CDR2 YNFKEQ. CDR3 sequence: CASSLRHAASGYTF. The CDR3 DNA sequence: TGTGCCAGCAGCCTCCGACATGCCGCTAGCGGCTACACCTTC.

This chain connects TRBV5-4 to TRBJ2-7; tentatively, D is TRBD1 or TRBD2 (5 bases each). Looked up from germline, CDR1 is SGHNT and CDR2 is YYREEE (reference sequence). Trimming left V 5 bases short and J 5 bases short, with 11 bases between. The CDR3 loop spans 12 amino acids. The CDR3 DNA is TGTGCCAGCAGTAGGGACGCCAACGAGCAGTACTTC. This codes for CASSRDANEQYF.

There are a few counts of this clone. The V and J genes are TRBV11-2 and TRBJ1-2; D call uncertain. CDR1 is SGHAT and CDR2 is FQNNGV in the germline V gene. The CDR3 length is 13 residues. V lost 5 bases to trimming and J lost 8 bases, with 15 bases between them. The CDR3 sequence is CASSPVTGRGYTF. The CDR3 DNA reads TGTGCCAGCAGCCCCGTGACCGGGAGGGGCTACACCTTC.

In the case of this clone: Its ends do not fully match the called genes, so a read error is possible. The gene calls are TRBV29-1 and TRBJ2-5, with TRBD1 identical over 7 bases. Germline V lookup: CDR1 SQVTM, CDR2 ANQGSEA. This CDR3 has 14 residues. The CDR3 bases are TGCAGCGTTCAAGACCCCACCAGGGGGGAGACCCAGTACTTC. As protein: CSVQDPTRGETQYF.

This rearrangement joins TRBV12-1 to TRBJ2-1; TRBD1, the table's D call, lacks a check against the DNA. TRBV12-1 is an annotated pseudogene. The CDR3 runs 20 residues. The CDR3 DNA is TGTGCCAGCAGCTTTGAGTATGGCAGGGGTCCTCAACTCTCCTACAATGAGCAGTTCTTC. Encoded protein: CASSFEYGRGPQLSYNEQFF.

This chain links TRBV6-1 with TRBJ2-2; the D gene is possibly TRBD1 (5 bases). With 4 bases removed from V and 1 base from J, the gap between germline ends came to 13 bases. The CDR3 is 16 residues long. The germline V gene has CDR1 MNHNS and CDR2 SASEGT. Here the CDR3 reads CASSGVGRENTGELFF. DNA for the CDR3: TGTGCCAGCAGTGGAGTTGGCAGGGAGAACACCGGGGAGCTGTTTTTT.

At least ten counts were recorded for this clone. The chain uses TRBV28 and TRBJ1-2, with TRBD1 matching 7 bases. Germline CDR1 is MDHEN and CDR2 is SYDVKM. This CDR3 is built from 14 residues. V dropped 7 bases and J dropped 5; count of bases not matched to a gene: 10. CDR3 amino acids: CASTPGQSFYGYTF. CDR3 in DNA: TGTGCCAGCACTCCGGGACAGTCATTTTATGGCTACACCTTC.

This clone was seen at least ten times. The rearrangement uses TRBV5-1 and TRBJ2-1; D is possibly TRBD2 (5 bases). Germline CDR1 and CDR2: SGHRS and YFSETQ. The CDR3 is made up of 12 amino acids. Trimming took 6 bases from V and 7 from J, leaving 11 bases between them. The CDR3 nucleotides are TGCGCCAGCATGGCCACTAGGAATGAGCAGTTCTTC. Translated, it gives CASMATRNEQFF.

This chain links TRBV15 with TRBJ2-7; D not resolved. V gave up 0 bases and J gave up 2 bases, with 17 bases separating them. Germline V gene lookup returns CDR1 LNHNV and CDR2 YYDKDF (reference sequence). The CDR3 contains 17 residues. The CDR3 nucleotides are TGTGCCACCAGCAGAGAATTAAAAACTCGTCCACCCTACGAGCAGTACTTC. It is translated as CATSRELKTRPPYEQYF.

This chain uses TRBV5-1 with TRBJ2-3; D is perhaps TRBD1 or TRBD2 (5 bases each). The CDR3 has 15 residues. Looked up from germline, CDR1 is SGHRS and CDR2 is YFSETQ. V was pared by 5 bases and J by 4 bases, with 17 bases between. CDR3 coding DNA: TGCGCCAGCAGATCTCTCGGGACCACGCCAGATACGCAGTATTTT. Translation: CASRSLGTTPDTQYF.

The CDR3 region is CASSFRGYGYTF. CDR3 in DNA: TGTGCCAGCAGTTTCAGGGGGTATGGCTACACCTTC. V and J are TRBV6-5 and TRBJ1-2, with 7 bases fitting TRBD1. The CDR3 covers 12 residues. Trimming cost V 4 bases and J 5 bases; bases outside gene matches: 1. Per germline, CDR1 MNHEY and CDR2 SVGAGI.